This TCR beta chain was sequenced during a study of post-analysis software for immune sequencing data. Study results and caveats: TRBV5-6, TRBV5-1 and TRBV20-1 belonged to a set of a few TRBV segments that were more frequent in patients than controls.

Unique molecular identifiers featured in each of the TCR beta cDNA libraries. TCRdb analysed the PCR reads with MiXCR anew, one entry per CDR3 protein. The sample has some 260,000 distinct CDR3 sequences; 35% to 40% are singletons. Regarding this clonotype: The antigen is not known.

J was trimmed by 6 bases and V by 5 bases; bases with no gene match: 9. The CDR3 has 15 residues. Germline CDR1 reads MNHEY; CDR2 reads SVGAGI. This rearrangement joins TRBV6-5 to TRBJ2-1; 8 bases map to TRBD2. Material for sequencing was blood. The sequence came from a girl between 5 and 17 years old with multiple sclerosis. The CDR3 nucleotides read TGTGCCAGCAGTCAGCGAGCGGGGGCCTCCAATGAGCAGTTCTTC. Translation: CASSQRAGASNEQFF.